This is a list of T cell receptor beta chains from one sample in a study of read filtering for tumor transcriptome and immune sequencing. TCRdb used MiXCR to reprocess the reads, holding one entry per CDR3 protein. The top ten clones hold approximately 10% of a sample with 100,000 to 150,000 distinct CDR3 sequences, 10% to 15% of them seen once. The sequenced sample was a population of CD138-negative cells sorted from bone marrow. The receptors were sampled from a donor aged 40 or older with multiple myeloma. CDR3s include the opening cysteine and the closing phenylalanine or tryptophan. The D gene is left open where the match is weak. Not all rows give a size; the values are once, few, many and, for expanded clones, a class.

>many|TRBV7-9|TRBJ2-1|.
CASSSHFSWPYNEQFF
TGTGCCAGCAGCTCCCACTTCTCATGGCCCTACAATGAGCAGTTCTTC
>many|TRBV6-6|TRBJ1-5|.
CASGEGLSNQPQHF
TGTGCCAGCGGGGAGGGCCTTAGCAATCAGCCCCAGCATTTT
>many|TRBV28|TRBJ1-2|TRBD1
CASSSTGGSNYGYTF
TGTGCCAGCAGTTCAACAGGGGGCTCTAACTATGGCTACACCTTC
>many|TRBV28|TRBJ2-5|TRBD2
CATTSGTSLVGETQYF
TGTGCCACAACCTCCGGGACTAGTTTGGTCGGAGAGACCCAGTACTTC
>many|TRBV28|TRBJ2-2|.
CASSGYSPTGELFF
TGTGCCAGCAGTGGGTATAGCCCCACCGGGGAGCTGTTTTTT
>many|TRBV12-3/TRBV12-4|TRBJ2-1|TRBD2
CASSFFHGRKFGFDEQFF
TGTGCCAGCAGTTTTTTTCACGGGAGGAAGTTTGGGTTCGATGAGCAGTTCTTC
>many|TRBV5-1|TRBJ2-2|TRBD1
CASSPGQGAYGELFF
TGCGCCAGCAGCCCGGGACAGGGGGCGTACGGGGAGCTGTTTTTT
>many|TRBV29-1|TRBJ2-1|.
CSMVGYSSYNEQFF
TGCAGCATGGTTGGGTATTCCTCCTACAATGAGCAGTTCTTC
>many|TRBV7-3|TRBJ2-7|.
CASSLGTGAFYEQYF
TGTGCCAGCAGCTTAGGGACGGGAGCCTTCTACGAGCAGTACTTC
>.|TRBV7-8|TRBJ2-1|.
CASSLAGREAYNEQFF
TGTGCCAGCAGCTTAGCGGGACGGGAAGCCTACAATGAGCAGTTCTTC
>many|TRBV20-1|TRBJ2-3|.
CSAKSRTTSTDTQYF
TGCAGTGCTAAATCCCGGACAACCAGCACAGATACGCAGTATTTT
>many|TRBV6-1|TRBJ2-2|.
CASSGHKAVRTTGELFF
TGTGCCAGCAGTGGACATAAAGCAGTTCGGACCACCGGGGAGCTGTTTTTT
>few|TRBV28|TRBJ2-2|.
CASSLPGGELFF
TGTGCCAGCAGTCTCCCGGGCGGGGAGCTGTTTTTT
>many|TRBV20-1|TRBJ1-5|.
CSASSRTRGFNQPQHF
TGCAGTGCTAGCTCCAGGACTAGGGGTTTTAATCAGCCCCAGCATTTT
>many|TRBV5-5|TRBJ2-1|.
CASSFGVSSGLTQFF
TGTGCCAGCAGCTTTGGTGTGTCGTCGGGACTGACGCAGTTCTTC
>many|TRBV7-9|TRBJ1-1|.
CASSLAGTKNTEAFF
TGTGCCAGCAGCTTAGCTGGGACAAAGAACACTGAAGCTTTCTTT
>many|TRBV7-9|TRBJ2-1|.
CASSRHLSYNEQFF
TGTGCCAGCAGCCGGCACCTCTCGTACAATGAGCAGTTCTTC
>.|TRBV20-1|TRBJ1-1|.
CSARDTGLGATEAFF
TGCAGTGCTAGAGATACGGGGCTCGGGGCCACTGAAGCTTTCTTT
>many|TRBV12-3/TRBV12-4|TRBJ1-2|TRBD1
CASTTGGLNYGYTF
TGTGCCAGCACCACAGGGGGTCTCAACTATGGCTACACCTTC
>many|TRBV11-3|TRBJ1-1|.
CASSFGGSENTEAFF
TGTGCCAGCAGCTTTGGGGGATCTGAGAACACTGAAGCTTTCTTT
>few|TRBV5-4|TRBJ2-5|.
CASSLGRLGETQYF
TGTGCCAGCAGCTTGGGGCGGTTGGGGGAGACCCAGTACTTC
>few|TRBV7-9|TRBJ2-1|.
CDSRRSANEQFF
TGTGACAGCAGGCGGAGCGCGAATGAGCAGTTCTTC
>many|TRBV5-4|TRBJ2-1|.
CASSLDGNNEQFF
TGTGCCAGCAGCTTGGACGGAAACAATGAGCAGTTCTTC
>many|TRBV11-2|TRBJ2-1|TRBD1
CASSLGTGREFF
TGTGCCAGCAGCCTGGGGACAGGTCGGGAGTTCTTC
>few|TRBV6-5|TRBJ1-5|TRBD1
CASSRGQGGQPQHF
TGTGCCAGCAGTCGGGGACAGGGTGGTCAGCCCCAGCATTTT
>few|TRBV20-1|TRBJ2-4|.
CSAMGEVAKNIQYF
TGCAGTGCTATGGGTGAAGTAGCCAAAAACATTCAGTACTTC
>many|TRBV5-1|TRBJ2-5|.
CASSFEGETQYF
TGCGCCAGCAGCTTTGAGGGGGAGACCCAGTACTTC
>few|TRBV3-1|TRBJ1-4|TRBD1
CASSPPGTGRNEKLFF
TGTGCTAGCAGCCCCCCCGGGACAGGTAGAAATGAAAAACTGTTTTTT
>.|TRBV28|TRBJ2-1|.
CASSLEGRGEQFF
TGTGCCAGCAGTTTAGAGGGTCGGGGTGAGCAGTTCTTC
>many|TRBV30|TRBJ2-1|TRBD2
CAWSVWEGGEQFF
TGTGCCTGGAGTGTATGGGAGGGAGGTGAGCAGTTCTTC
>many|TRBV20-1|TRBJ1-1|.
CSARDPRGSNTEAFF
TGCAGTGCTAGAGATCCGCGCGGGAGCAACACTGAAGCTTTCTTT
>many|TRBV20-1|TRBJ2-5|TRBD2
CSAGAGVRETQYF
TGCAGTGCTGGAGCGGGAGTCCGAGAGACCCAGTACTTC
>.|TRBV5-6|TRBJ2-1|TRBD1
CAGGRGLGEQFF
TGTGCCGGTGGCAGGGGGCTTGGTGAGCAGTTCTTC
>many|TRBV12-3/TRBV12-4|TRBJ2-1|TRBD1
CASSPGQGRVDEQFF
TGTGCCAGCAGTCCAGGACAGGGGCGGGTCGATGAGCAGTTCTTC
>few|TRBV7-7|TRBJ2-2|.
CASSRYPGGELFF
TGTGCTAGCAGTCGTTACCCTGGCGGGGAGCTGTTTTTT
>many|TRBV20-1|TRBJ1-5|.
CSARDRWRDQPQHF
TGCAGTGCTAGAGATCGATGGAGGGATCAGCCCCAGCATTTT
>many|TRBV7-8|TRBJ2-5|.
CASSSEGETQYF
TGTGCCAGCAGCTCGGAGGGGGAGACCCAGTACTTC
>many|TRBV3-1|TRBJ2-7|TRBD1
CASSRGQGAYEQYF
TGTGCCAGCAGCCGCGGACAGGGGGCCTACGAGCAGTACTTC
>many|TRBV11-2|TRBJ2-1|.
CASSSGGQANEQFF
TGTGCCAGCAGTTCGGGGGGACAGGCAAATGAGCAGTTCTTC
>many|TRBV28|TRBJ1-1|TRBD1
CASILPTGGTTEAFF
TGTGCCAGCATCCTCCCAACAGGGGGTACCACTGAAGCTTTCTTT
>many|TRBV21-1|TRBJ1-1|.
CASRGGAGAFF
TGTGCCAGCAGGGGGGGGGCCGGAGCTTTCTTT
>many|TRBV7-2|TRBJ2-6|.
CASSPESSGANVLTF
TGTGCCAGCAGCCCAGAGAGCTCTGGGGCCAACGTCCTGACTTTC
>.|TRBV7-9|TRBJ2-1|.
CASSSTRDSEQFF
TGTGCCAGCAGCTCGACCCGGGACTCTGAGCAGTTCTTC
>few|TRBV28|TRBJ1-2|.
CASSLAQINYGYTF
TGTGCCAGCAGTTTAGCACAGATTAACTATGGCTACACCTTC
>.|TRBV5-1|TRBJ2-4|.
CASSFMGARGSTKNIQYF
TGCGCCAGCAGCTTCATGGGAGCAAGGGGGTCGACCAAAAACATTCAGTACTTC
>many|TRBV7-3|TRBJ1-1|.
CASSSTLNTEAFF
TGTGCCAGCAGCTCGACACTGAACACTGAAGCTTTCTTT
>many|TRBV3-1|TRBJ2-7|.
CASSQSSGQYF
TGTGCCAGCAGCCAAAGCTCGGGGCAGTACTTC
>many|TRBV12-3/TRBV12-4|TRBJ2-7|.
CASSLMGTGGYEQYF
TGTGCCAGCAGTTTGATGGGGACCGGGGGCTACGAGCAGTACTTC